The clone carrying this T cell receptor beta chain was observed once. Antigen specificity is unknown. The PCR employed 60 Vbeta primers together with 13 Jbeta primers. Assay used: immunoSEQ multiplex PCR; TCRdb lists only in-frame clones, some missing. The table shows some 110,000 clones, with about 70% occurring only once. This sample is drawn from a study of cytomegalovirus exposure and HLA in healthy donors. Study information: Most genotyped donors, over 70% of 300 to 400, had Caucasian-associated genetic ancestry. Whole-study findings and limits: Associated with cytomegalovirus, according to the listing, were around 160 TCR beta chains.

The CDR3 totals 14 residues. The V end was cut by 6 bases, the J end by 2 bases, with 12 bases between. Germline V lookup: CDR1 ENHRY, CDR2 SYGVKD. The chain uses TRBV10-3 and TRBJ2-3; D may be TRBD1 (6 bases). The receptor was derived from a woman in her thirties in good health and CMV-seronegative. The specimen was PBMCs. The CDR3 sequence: CAIRQGTHTDTQYF. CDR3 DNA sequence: TGTGCCATCAGACAGGGAACCCACACAGATACGCAGTATTTT.